This T cell receptor (beta chain) was found in a study of blood T cell repertoires in COVID-19. Study information: The origin of the acute and convalescent COVID-19 samples was the United States, Italy and Spain. T cells, B-cell-depleted T cells, or PBMCs supplied cDNA or gDNA.

Per the original methods: Nucleated cell counts were estimated from reference gene primer amplification. Sequenced by immunoSEQ multiplex PCR; TCRdb stores in-frame clones only, minus some. D and trimming were read from the DNA, whereas the V and J calls and clone size are those reported in that table. The sample records 120,000 to 150,000 clones, 85% to 90% being singletons. Germline values: CDR1 MDHEN, CDR2 SYDVKM. The CDR3 is made up of 13 amino acids. V was cut by 2 bases and J by 2 bases, with 4 bases left in between. The TCR sequence derives from an elderly woman with acute or convalescent COVID-19. The sequenced sample was peripheral blood. The chain employs TRBV28 and TRBJ1-5; D is unresolved. The CDR3 DNA reads as TGTGCCAGCAGTTTAGTCGGCAATCAGCCCCAGCATTTT. This encodes CASSLVGNQPQHF.